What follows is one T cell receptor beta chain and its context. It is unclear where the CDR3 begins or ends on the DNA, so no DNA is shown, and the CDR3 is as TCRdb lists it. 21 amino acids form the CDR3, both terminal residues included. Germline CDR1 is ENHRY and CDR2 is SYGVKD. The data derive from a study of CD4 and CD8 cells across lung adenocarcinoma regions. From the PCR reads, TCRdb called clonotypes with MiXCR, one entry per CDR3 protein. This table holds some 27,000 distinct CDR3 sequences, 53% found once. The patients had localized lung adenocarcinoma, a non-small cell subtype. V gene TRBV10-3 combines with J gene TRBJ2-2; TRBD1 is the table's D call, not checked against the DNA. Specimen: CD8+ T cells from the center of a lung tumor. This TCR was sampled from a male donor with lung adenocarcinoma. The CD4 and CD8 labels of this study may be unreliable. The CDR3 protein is CATRFGRYNEQFFGNTGELFF.